This TCR beta chain was recorded in a study of OX40 agonist ivuxolimab in advanced cancers. This table comes from immunoSEQ multiplex PCR, and its TCRdb copy is limited to in-frame clones, with some not included. The repertoire holds roughly 75,000 clones, with about 86% as singletons. Findings and caveats of the study: Some nonresponders likewise displayed low normalized T-cell clonal expansion. Expanded clones belonging to CD8+ T cells outnumbered, on average, those of CD4+. Clonal expansion from baseline to week 6 occurred in both CD4+ and CD8+ T cells.

A single count supports this clone. Its antigen is currently unknown. No patient had autoimmune disease or received systemic immunosuppression. Germline V lookup: CDR1 SNHLY, CDR2 FYNNEI. There are 14 residues in the CDR3. V lost 5 bases, J lost 5 bases, and 6 bases stayed unmatched. The V gene is TRBV2, the J gene TRBJ2-1; TRBD1 agrees at 7 bases. This TCR derives from an adult with an advanced solid tumor such as melanoma, head and neck, liver or kidney cancer. Source: CD4+ or CD8+ T cells sorted from blood, taken in a trial of the OX40 agonist ivuxolimab. CDR3 DNA: TGTGCCAGCAGTAGAGACAGGGTGGACAATGAGCAGTTCTTC. It encodes CASSRDRVDNEQFF.